This TCR beta chain stems from a study of multiple sclerosis patients with progressive multifocal leukoencephalopathy. The CDR3 is made up of 14 amino acids. The V gene lost 3 bases and the J gene lost 3 bases, with 11 bases spanning the gap. CDR1 is MNHNS and CDR2 is SASEGT in the germline V gene. Study results and limitations: Findings may reflect JC virus infection or just general immunocompromise.

Time point denoted: time of PML onset. Between roughly 16 and 56 months of natalizumab therapy passed before PML developed in these natalizumab-treated patients. TCRdb's copy holds only in-frame clones and misses some; the assay was immunoSEQ multiplex PCR. The table records more than 30,000 clones, roughly 87% of them present only once. As for this clone: Its antigen remains unidentified.

Sequencing used PBMCs, obtained from a patient treated with natalizumab. This chain links TRBV6-1 with TRBJ1-1, with unresolved D. This TCR was recovered from a woman aged 35 to 49 with progressive multifocal leukoencephalopathy. This CDR3 reads CASSESEGYTEAFF. The CDR3 bases are TGTGCCAGCAGTGAGAGCGAGGGTTACACTGAAGCTTTCTTT.